The sequence of this TCR beta chain was determined in a study of blood T cell repertoires in COVID-19. Profiled with immunoSEQ multiplex PCR; TCRdb holds only in-frame clones, not every one. The sample has 180,000 or so clones, around four fifths seen once. This CDR3 has 15 amino acids. Losses at the gene ends were 3 bases for V and 3 bases for J; bases not matched to a gene: 2. The germline gives CDR1 MNHEY, CDR2 SVGEGT. J is TRBJ2-1 and V is TRBV6-2 or TRBV6-3, with TRBD2 matching over 10 bases. The clonotype comes from a man aged 35 to 55 who had recovered from COVID-19. The sample was peripheral blood. DNA of the CDR3: TGTGCCAGCAGTTATGGGACTAGCGTCTACAATGAGCAGTTCTTC. Translation gives CASSYGTSVYNEQFF.